A selection of T cell receptor beta chains follows, all from one sample in a study of CD8 T cells in ankylosing spondylitis. MiXCR was run by TCRdb on the 5' RACE reads, yielding one entry per CDR3 protein. The sample yields more than 200,000 distinct CDR3 sequences, 20% to 30% seen once. What was sequenced was blood, either unsorted or a sorted T cell fraction (not recorded which). These receptors were collected from a male donor with ankylosing spondylitis or in good health (not recorded which). CDR3s leave out the opening cysteine and the closing phenylalanine or tryptophan. A D gene is named only where the DNA matches it firmly. Where a row states a size, it is once, few, many or the class of an expanded clone; other rows omit it.

D gene: .; clone size: .; V gene: TRBV25-1; CDR3 protein: ASRRTVQETQY
D gene: .; clone size: few; V gene: TRBV20-1; CDR3 protein: SARGSGVVETQY
D gene: .; clone size: .; V gene: TRBV10-3; CDR3 protein: AISELRGASDTQY
D gene: .; clone size: .; V gene: TRBV7-2; CDR3 protein: ASSLGPAAQY
D gene: TRBD2; clone size: many; V gene: TRBV20-1; CDR3 protein: SAGSGGLSYEQY
D gene: .; clone size: many; V gene: TRBV20-1; CDR3 protein: SALASGTPEAF
D gene: .; clone size: .; V gene: TRBV2; CDR3 protein: ASSSTGHEQF
D gene: TRBD1; clone size: .; V gene: TRBV20-1; CDR3 protein: SVQPGQAYNEQF
D gene: .; clone size: few; V gene: TRBV5-5; CDR3 protein: ASSLEGEETQY
D gene: TRBD1; clone size: .; V gene: TRBV12-3/TRBV12-4; CDR3 protein: ASSSGTGYNSPLH
D gene: .; clone size: .; V gene: TRBV12-3/TRBV12-4; CDR3 protein: ASSSPPASRTDTQY
D gene: .; clone size: many; V gene: TRBV20-1; CDR3 protein: SASGGSNNQPQH
D gene: .; clone size: .; V gene: TRBV28; CDR3 protein: ASSPVGVHSGYT
D gene: .; clone size: few; V gene: TRBV12-3/TRBV12-4; CDR3 protein: ASRKRRGGQETQY
D gene: .; clone size: .; V gene: TRBV10-3; CDR3 protein: AIRGAGEPYNEQF
D gene: .; clone size: .; V gene: TRBV5-1; CDR3 protein: ATRASQNNEQF
D gene: TRBD1; clone size: .; V gene: TRBV12-3/TRBV12-4; CDR3 protein: ASSLRGQRNIQY
D gene: TRBD2; clone size: few; V gene: TRBV2; CDR3 protein: ASRGTSGVLRQF
D gene: .; clone size: few; V gene: TRBV29-1; CDR3 protein: SVVGLGGAGDTQY
D gene: .; clone size: many; V gene: TRBV7-2; CDR3 protein: ASSLRQRETQY
D gene: .; clone size: many; V gene: TRBV20-1; CDR3 protein: SAGLGASEETQY
D gene: TRBD1; clone size: .; V gene: TRBV20-1; CDR3 protein: SAATGPNYGYT
D gene: .; clone size: .; V gene: TRBV11-2; CDR3 protein: ASSLDSSLDEQY
D gene: .; clone size: many; V gene: TRBV18; CDR3 protein: ASHGTLQKTQY
D gene: .; clone size: few; V gene: TRBV6-5; CDR3 protein: ASSYSPQGSYEQY
D gene: TRBD1; clone size: .; V gene: TRBV10-3; CDR3 protein: AIRPDRGPYEQY
D gene: TRBD1; clone size: many; V gene: TRBV29-1; CDR3 protein: SVGHRGANEKLF
D gene: .; clone size: many; V gene: TRBV11-2; CDR3 protein: ASSLDLRDGWV
D gene: .; clone size: .; V gene: TRBV3-1; CDR3 protein: ASSQGRQVDEKLF
D gene: TRBD1; clone size: many; V gene: TRBV20-1; CDR3 protein: SATPTGQGSYNEQF
D gene: .; clone size: many; V gene: TRBV20-1; CDR3 protein: SARPSYSADTQY
D gene: .; clone size: .; V gene: TRBV18; CDR3 protein: ASAGTKRYNEQF
D gene: .; clone size: .; V gene: TRBV2; CDR3 protein: ASEGLGVTGELF